This entry is about one T cell receptor (beta chain). TCRdb processed the RT-PCR reads anew with MiXCR; each CDR3 protein has one entry. The sample yields about 680,000 distinct CDR3 sequences, 14% seen once. The CDR3 runs 16 residues. Trimming took 8 bases from V and 2 from J; bases not matched to a gene: 13. Germline CDR1 is MNHEY and CDR2 is SVGEGT. V usage is TRBV6-2 or TRBV6-3 and J usage is TRBJ2-5; 8 bases fit TRBD1. The sequencing sample was made of memory CD4+ T cells from blood. This receptor was obtained from a female donor in good health, serving as a healthy control. The CDR3 reads CASQKGRRGRQETQYF. In nucleotides, the CDR3 is TGTGCCAGCCAGAAGGGACGCAGGGGGCGGCAAGAGACCCAGTACTTC.